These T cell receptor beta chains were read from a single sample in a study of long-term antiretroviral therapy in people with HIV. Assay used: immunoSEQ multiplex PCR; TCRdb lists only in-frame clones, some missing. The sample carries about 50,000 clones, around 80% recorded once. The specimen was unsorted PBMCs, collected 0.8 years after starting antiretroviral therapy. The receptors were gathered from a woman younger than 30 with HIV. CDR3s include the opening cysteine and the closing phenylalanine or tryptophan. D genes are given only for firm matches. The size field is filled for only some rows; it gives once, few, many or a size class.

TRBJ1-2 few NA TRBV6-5 CASSYRGHGYTF TGTGCCAGCAGTTACCGGGGACATGGCTACACCTTC
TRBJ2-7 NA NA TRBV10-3 CAISVGVSSYEQYF TGTGCCATCAGTGTGGGGGTAAGCTCCTACGAGCAGTACTTC
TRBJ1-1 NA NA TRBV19 CASSIDRWNTEAFF TGTGCCAGTAGTATCGACAGGTGGAACACTGAAGCTTTCTTT
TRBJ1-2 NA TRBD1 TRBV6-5 CASSLSQGANYGYTF TGTGCCAGCAGCCTATCACAGGGGGCTAACTATGGCTACACCTTC
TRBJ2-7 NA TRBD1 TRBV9 CASSPGQGPYEQYF TGTGCCAGCAGCCCGGGACAGGGGCCCTACGAGCAGTACTTC
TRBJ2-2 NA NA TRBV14 CASSQDRGTGELFF TGTGCCAGCAGCCAAGATAGGGGGACCGGGGAGCTGTTTTTT
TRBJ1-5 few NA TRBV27 CASSSGYQPQHF TGTGCCAGCAGTTCGGGGTATCAGCCCCAGCATTTT
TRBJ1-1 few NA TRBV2 CASRLGLNTEAFF TGTGCCAGCAGACTCGGGTTGAACACTGAAGCTTTCTTT
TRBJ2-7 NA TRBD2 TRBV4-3 CASSQGSGSTLFAGSYEQYF TGCGCCAGCAGCCAAGGTAGCGGGTCGACTCTTTTCGCCGGGAGCTACGAGCAGTACTTC
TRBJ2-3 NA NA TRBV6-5 CASTPWGGLADTQYF TGTGCCAGCACCCCATGGGGGGGGCTCGCAGATACGCAGTATTTT
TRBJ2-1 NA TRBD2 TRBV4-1 CASNDGGGYNEQFF TGCGCCAGCAACGACGGCGGGGGATACAATGAGCAGTTCTTC
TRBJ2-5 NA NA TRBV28 CASSLVQSGSYETQYF TGTGCCAGCAGTTTAGTTCAGTCGGGTTCGTATGAGACCCAGTACTTC
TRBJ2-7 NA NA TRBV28 CASKITAGVFYEQYF TGTGCCAGCAAAATCACGGCAGGGGTCTTCTACGAGCAGTACTTC
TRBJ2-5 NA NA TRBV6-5 CASREAVGETQYF TGTGCCAGCAGAGAAGCAGTCGGGGAGACCCAGTACTTC
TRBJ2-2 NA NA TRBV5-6 CASSFLGDANTGELFF TGTGCCAGCAGCTTCCTCGGAGACGCGAACACCGGGGAGCTGTTTTTT
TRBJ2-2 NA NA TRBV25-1 CASAPSLPFLGELFF TGTGCCAGCGCGCCTAGCCTACCTTTTTTAGGGGAGCTGTTTTTT